Listed here are 26 T cell receptor beta chains from one sample, sequenced in a study of beta chain features in type 1 diabetes. Every isolated RNA sample was fully reverse transcribed, so sequencing captured expressed TCRB transcripts. Data came from immunoSEQ multiplex PCR; TCRdb stores just in-frame clones and leaves some out. The sample holds roughly 180,000 clones, more than 10% seen once. The sample was central memory CD4+ T cells from blood. These receptors came from a woman between 18 and 29 years old in good health.

There are a few counts of this clone. This sequence joins TRBV7-2 and TRBJ2-2; 8 bases match TRBD2. The germline gives CDR1 SGHTA, CDR2 FQGNSA. J lost 5 bases, V lost 5 bases, and 7 bases had no gene match. This CDR3 has 15 amino acids. CDR3 coding DNA: TGTGCCAGCAGCCCTTACTCTAGCGGGACCGGGGAGCTGTTTTTT. It yields the protein CASSPYSSGTGELFF.

J is TRBJ1-1 and V is TRBV5-1; D gene unclear. The V gene's germline CDR1 is SGHRS and CDR2 YFSETQ. Deletions cut 0 bases from V and 3 bases from J, with 12 bases between. This CDR3 is 15 amino acids long. CDR3 nucleotides: TGCGCCAGCAGCTTGGTCCCGCGATCTGACACTGAAGCTTTCTTT. Translation: CASSLVPRSDTEAFF.

A few counts support this clone. The CDR3 sequence is CSVGTSGRISEQFF. The CDR3 nucleotides are TGCAGCGTAGGGACTAGCGGGAGGATAAGTGAGCAGTTCTTC. The chain is built from TRBV29-1 and TRBJ2-1, with 15 bases identical to TRBD2. The ends lost 6 bases at V and 9 bases at J; junction bases unmatched: 6. CDR1 SQVTM and CDR2 ANQGSEA come from the germline V gene. The length of the CDR3 is 14 residues.

This chain joins TRBV4-1 and TRBJ1-2; possibly TRBD1 for D (5 bases). Germline CDR1 is MGHRA and CDR2 is YSYEKL. V lost 1 base and J 8 bases, leaving 20 bases between the germline ends. The CDR3 is 16 residues long. The CDR3 DNA sequence: TGCGCCAGCAGCCAAGGAGGTACAGGTCCGCGAAGGGGCTACACCTTC. It encodes CASSQGGTGPRRGYTF.

The J gene is TRBJ1-1, the V gene TRBV30; TRBD1 might be the D (6 bases). The CDR3 loop spans 13 amino acids. Trimming shortened V by 3 bases and J by 11 bases, and 19 bases separated the two germline ends. From germline, CDR1 is GTSNPN and CDR2 SVGIG (reference sequence). In DNA, the CDR3 is TGTGCCTGGAGCGACCTAACAGGGTTCAGGGCTTTCTTT. It is translated as CAWSDLTGFRAFF.

This clone has a handful of counts. V gene TRBV6-5 combines with J gene TRBJ1-1; D is undetermined. The length of the CDR3 is 11 residues. Germline assignment: CDR1 MNHEY and CDR2 SVGAGI. V shed 8 bases and J shed 3 bases, with 7 bases lying between them. Here the CDR3 reads CASHGDTEAFF. The CDR3, as DNA: TGTGCCAGCCACGGTGACACTGAAGCTTTCTTT.

This clone was detected a few times. V is TRBV29-1 and J is TRBJ2-4; the D is unclear. The CDR3 covers 13 residues. The germline V gene has CDR1 SQVTM and CDR2 ANQGSEA. Trimming removed 3 bases at V and 6 bases at J, with 12 bases between. The DNA of the CDR3 is TGCAGCGTTGATTCCGGTTTCGGAAACATTCAGTACTTC. Protein product: CSVDSGFGNIQYF.

V and J are TRBV4-3 and TRBJ2-1; 8 bases are shared with TRBD1. The CDR3 loop spans 12 amino acids. The germline V gene has CDR1 LGHNA and CDR2 YSLEER. Trimming removed 1 base from V and 12 bases from J; junction bases left unmatched: 2. CDR3 bases: TGCGCCAGCAGCCAAGGGACAGGGCTGCAGTTCTTC. It yields the protein CASSQGTGLQFF.

Only a few counts were recorded for this clone. The chain uses TRBV5-1 and TRBJ2-7, with 11 bases identical to TRBD2. The CDR3 has 14 amino acids. V shed 1 base, J shed 4 bases, and the junction held 1 base outside the gene matches. Germline values: CDR1 SGHRS, CDR2 YFSETQ. The CDR3 sequence is CASSLRLAGYEQYF. CDR3 bases: TGCGCCAGCAGCTTGCGACTAGCGGGATACGAGCAGTACTTC. Filled out from reference TRBV5-1 and TRBJ2-7, the complete variable domain reads KAGVTQTPRYLIKTRGQQVTLSCSPISGHRSVSWYQQTPGQGLQFLFEYFSETQRNKGNFPGRFSGRQFSNSRSEMNVSTLELGDSALYLCASSLRLAGYEQYFGPGTRLTVT.

Here the CDR3 reads CASSQTGVSPEAFF. CDR3 sequence (DNA): TGCGCCAGCAGCCAGACAGGGGTGAGCCCTGAAGCTTTCTTT. The chain recombines TRBV5-1 with TRBJ1-1; 8 nucleotides agree with TRBD1. V lost 4 bases, J lost 6 bases, and 8 bases stayed unmatched. The CDR3 is 14 residues long. Germline V gene data show CDR1 as SGHRS and CDR2 as YFSETQ.

The chain is built from TRBV4-1 and TRBJ2-1, with D possibly being TRBD2 (6 bases). The CDR3 covers 14 residues. V lost 6 bases and J 6 bases, leaving 15 bases between the germline ends. Germline values: CDR1 MGHRA, CDR2 YSYEKL. The CDR3 region has the DNA TGCGCCAGCAGACGTATGTCGGGAGCCAATGAGCAGTTCTTC. Protein: CASRRMSGANEQFF.

A note on this clone: Other nucleotide sequences in the sample specify the same CDR3. The chain couples TRBV9 to TRBJ1-5; a weak D match, TRBD1 (5 bases). CDR1 and CDR2 from the germline V gene are SGDLS and YYNGEE. CDR3 length: 14 amino acids. Trimming left V 0 bases short and J 7 bases short, with 11 bases between. The CDR3 coding sequence is TGTGCCAGCAGCGTAGGGCAGGGTGAACAGCCCCAGCATTTT. Translating gives CASSVGQGEQPQHF.

This clone has only a few counts. The chain has TRBV19 and TRBJ2-4; 7 nucleotides align to TRBD2. The CDR3 consists of 16 residues. CDR1 LNHDA and CDR2 SQIVND come from the germline V gene (reference sequence). J was trimmed by 0 bases and V by 5 bases; bases with no gene match: 7. CDR3 protein: CASSSGLVKAKNIQYF. DNA of the CDR3: TGTGCCAGTAGTTCTGGACTAGTTAAAGCCAAAAACATTCAGTACTTC.

This chain links TRBV27 with TRBJ2-1, with TRBD2 identical over 15 bases. Trimming removed 6 bases from V and 9 bases from J; junction bases left unmatched: 6. There are 15 residues in the CDR3. Per the germline V gene, CDR1 is MNHEY and CDR2 is SMNVEV (reference sequence). CDR3 sequence: CASRAGTSGRSEQFF. The CDR3 nucleotides are TGTGCCAGCAGGGCCGGGACTAGCGGGAGGAGTGAGCAGTTCTTC.

Notes on this clone: A junction end diverges from the germline sequence, so it may reflect a read error. In the same sample, other DNA sequences code for this CDR3. Written as DNA, the CDR3 is TGCGCCAGCAGTTTGGGACTAGCGCAAGAGACCCAGTACTTC. Translated, it gives CASSLGLAQETQYF. The V and J genes are TRBV5-1 and TRBJ2-5, with 10 bases that match TRBD2. Germline assignment: CDR1 SGHRS and CDR2 YFSETQ. This CDR3 has 14 residues.

The genes are TRBV28 and TRBJ2-2; 8 positions match TRBD1. Losses at the gene ends were 5 bases for V and 7 bases for J; bases not matched to a gene: 6. CDR3 length: 14 residues. Germline V gene sequence: CDR1 MDHEN, CDR2 SYDVKM. The chain's CDR3 is CASSNHRGIGELFF. The CDR3 DNA is TGTGCCAGCAGTAACCACAGGGGGATCGGGGAGCTGTTTTTT.

The chain joins TRBV11-1 to TRBJ2-1; 11 bases align to TRBD2. Germline V gene sequence: CDR1 SGHAT, CDR2 FQDESV (reference sequence). The CDR3 sequence is 15 residues long. J lost 7 bases, V lost 2 bases, and 4 bases had no gene match. The CDR3 nucleotides read TGTGCCAGCAGCTTATTAGCGGGAGGGGGAAATGAGCAGTTCTTC. This gives the protein CASSLLAGGGNEQFF.

This clone was recorded a few times. The genes are TRBV2 and TRBJ2-7; TRBD1 might be the D (6 bases). This CDR3 spans 13 amino acids. Germline CDR1 SNHLY, CDR2 FYNNEI. The V end lost 4 bases, the J end lost 10 bases, and 17 bases lay between the germline ends. CDR3 loop: CASSAAGGGGQYF. In DNA, the CDR3 is TGTGCCAGCAGTGCGGCAGGTGGTGGGGGCCAGTACTTC.

The chain joins TRBV30 to TRBJ1-5; TRBD1 matches at 7 bases. The ends lost 3 bases at V and 1 base at J; junction bases unmatched: 12. This CDR3 is built from 17 residues. The germline gives CDR1 GTSNPN, CDR2 SVGIG (reference sequence). In DNA, the CDR3 is TGTGCCTGGAGGCCTGGAGAGGGGGCGAAGAGCAATCAGCCCCAGCATTTT. The encoded protein is CAWRPGEGAKSNQPQHF.

This chain joins TRBV2 and TRBJ2-3; no clear D gene. CDR3 length: 19 residues. V was shortened by 0 bases and J by 0 bases, with 19 bases between the two germline ends. The germline gives CDR1 SNHLY, CDR2 FYNNEI. The CDR3 loop reads CASSEALRSAKTSTDTQYF. For the CDR3, the DNA is TGTGCCAGCAGTGAAGCGCTTCGGTCAGCGAAAACTAGCACAGATACGCAGTATTTT.

The J gene is TRBJ1-1, the V gene TRBV6-5, with D possibly being TRBD1 (5 bases). The CDR3 length is 15 residues. The germline V gene encodes CDR1 MNHEY and CDR2 SVGAGI. Trimming stripped 6 bases from V and 2 bases from J, with 16 bases between. DNA of the CDR3: TGTGCCAGCAGCCCTCAGAACAGGCCTAACACTGAAGCTTTCTTT. This translates into CASSPQNRPNTEAFF.

The V gene is TRBV29-1, the J gene TRBJ1-1; D unresolved. Deletions cut 0 bases from V and 9 bases from J, with 8 bases between. The CDR3 contains 11 residues. Germline CDR1 is SQVTM and CDR2 is ANQGSEA. The CDR3 DNA sequence: TGCAGCGTTGAAGACACAGTCAAAGCTTTCTTT. Residues: CSVEDTVKAFF.

This clone was recorded a few times. This chain's CDR3 is CAWGYRATGELFF. The CDR3 DNA is TGTGCCTGGGGATACAGGGCCACCGGGGAGCTGTTTTTT. V and J are TRBV30 and TRBJ2-2, with a possible D match to TRBD1 (6 bases). Germline V gene sequence: CDR1 GTSNPN, CDR2 SVGIG (reference sequence). The CDR3 covers 13 residues. Trimming removed 5 bases from V and 4 bases from J, with 11 bases in between.

This clone was seen a handful of times. The gene calls are TRBV15 and TRBJ1-1; D not certain. V was cut by 5 bases and J by 1 base, with 11 bases left in between. The V gene's germline CDR1 is LNHNV and CDR2 YYDKDF (reference sequence). CDR3 length: 14 amino acids. The chain's CDR3 is CATSRGLWNTEAFF. CDR3 bases: TGTGCCACCAGCCGCGGACTCTGGAACACTGAAGCTTTCTTT.

This clone was seen more than once but under ten times. The chain uses TRBV7-2 and TRBJ1-2; 11 bases map to TRBD1. Germline V gene sequence: CDR1 SGHTA, CDR2 FQGNSA. The CDR3 has 15 residues. With V trimmed by 5 bases and J by 5 bases, 7 bases remained unmatched. The CDR3 DNA reads as TGTGCCAGCAGCGCAGGACAGGGGGCGGTTTATGGCTACACCTTC. This sequence encodes CASSAGQGAVYGYTF. Drawing the rest from reference TRBV7-2 and TRBJ1-2, the complete variable domain is GAGVSQSPSNKVTEKGKDVELRCDPISGHTALYWYRQSLGQGLEFLIYFQGNSAPDKSGLPSDRFSAERTGGSVSTLTIQRTQQEDSAVYLCASSAGQGAVYGYTFGSGTRLTVV.

This clone was seen more than once but under ten times. This chain joins TRBV27 and TRBJ1-1; D unclear. This CDR3 contains 15 residues. With 6 bases removed from V and 2 bases from J, the gap between germline ends came to 16 bases. Germline CDR1 reads MNHEY; CDR2 reads SMNVEV (reference sequence). CDR3 region: CASSPAGTVNTEAFF. In nucleotides, the CDR3 is TGTGCCAGCAGCCCGGCGGGCACTGTTAACACTGAAGCTTTCTTT.